This note documents a single T cell receptor beta chain sequence. The CDR3 is 15 residues long. Germline V gives CDR1 SGHNT, CDR2 YYREEE (reference sequence). The V gene end was trimmed by 3 bases and the J gene end by 7 bases; junction bases not matched to a gene: 8. The data originate from a study of OX40 agonist ivuxolimab in advanced cancers. Study-wide background: Treatment received earlier with anti-PD-1, anti-PD-L1 or anti-CTLA-4 agents was allowed, and under 50% had some. Partial responses were observed in three patients, of whom one had hepatocellular carcinoma and two had cutaneous melanoma.

Method: immunoSEQ multiplex PCR; TCRdb's copy keeps in-frame clones and lacks some. There are 20,000 to 30,000 clones in the sample; about nine tenths occur only once, and about 31% lies in the top ten. The source was CD4+ or CD8+ T cells sorted from blood, collected in a trial of the OX40 agonist ivuxolimab. The J gene is TRBJ2-3, the V gene TRBV5-4; 10 nucleotides match TRBD2. The TCR was taken from an adult with an advanced solid tumor such as melanoma, head and neck, liver or kidney cancer. In DNA, the CDR3 is TGTGCCAGCAGCTCCCTAGCGGGAGAGAGGTATACGCAGTATTTT. This sequence encodes CASSSLAGERYTQYF. Complete variable domain (other parts from reference TRBV5-4 and TRBJ2-3): ETGVTQSPTHLIKTRGQQVTLRCSSQSGHNTVSWYQQALGQGPQFIFQYYREEENGRGNFPPRFSGLQFPNYSSELNVNALELDDSALYLCASSSLAGERYTQYFGPGTRLTVL.